This entry lists 9 T cell receptor beta chains sequenced from one sample in a study of shared T cell receptors in the human thymus. Sequenced by immunoSEQ multiplex PCR; TCRdb stores in-frame clones only, minus some. Of fewer than 700,000 clones in the sample, approximately 88% were seen once. The data were also submitted as part of a second study, on human thymus T cells.

Material for sequencing was thymocytes. These TCRs come from a boy under three years old with a congenital heart defect.

The J gene is TRBJ1-4, the V gene TRBV28, with D possibly TRBD1 on 5 matching bases. CDR1 and CDR2 (germline): MDHEN, SYDVKM. The CDR3 totals 14 residues. V was pared by 6 bases and J by 5 bases, with 13 bases between. The CDR3 sequence is CASRTGRGNEKLFF. CDR3 DNA: TGTGCCAGCAGAACGGGGAGGGGCAATGAAAAACTGTTTTTT.

The chain employs TRBV13 and TRBJ2-5; TRBD1 matches at 11 bases. V lost 5 bases, J lost 1 base, and 9 bases stayed unmatched. Germline CDR1 PRHDT, CDR2 FYEKMQ (reference sequence). This CDR3 has 17 residues. The CDR3 loop reads CASSLLDRGPLQETQYF. CDR3 coding DNA: TGTGCCAGCAGCCTCCTGGACAGGGGGCCCCTCCAAGAGACCCAGTACTTC.

The V gene is TRBV30, the J gene TRBJ1-5; D not certain. V was pared by 0 bases and J by 3 bases, with 6 bases between. Germline-derived CDR1 and CDR2 are GTSNPN and SVGIG (reference sequence). The CDR3 totals 13 residues. CDR3 protein: CAWSVRINQPQHF. In DNA form, the CDR3 reads TGTGCCTGGAGTGTGCGGATCAATCAGCCCCAGCATTTT.

The rearrangement joins TRBV10-1 to TRBJ2-5; TRBD2 aligns across 15 bases. Looked up from germline, CDR1 is WNHNN and CDR2 is SYGVQD (reference sequence). CDR3 size: 17 residues. The junction had 9 bases not matched to a gene; V was cut back by 6 bases and J by 4 bases. The CDR3 here is CASSPGLAGGVVETQYF. CDR3 sequence (DNA): TGCGCCAGCAGCCCCGGACTAGCGGGAGGGGTGGTAGAGACCCAGTACTTC.

The chain recombines TRBV6-6 with TRBJ2-5; TRBD2 is a possible D gene (6 bases). Germline CDR1 is MNHNY and CDR2 is SVGAGI (reference sequence). CDR3 length: 16 residues. The V end lost 5 bases, the J end lost 5 bases, and 21 bases lay between the germline ends. CDR3 protein: CASSRTSVSGAETQYF. The CDR3 DNA is TGTGCCAGCAGTCGGACATCAGTTAGCGGTGCGGAGACCCAGTACTTC.

V gene TRBV28 combines with J gene TRBJ2-7, with TRBD1 as a possible D gene (6 bases). Germline loops: CDR1 MDHEN, CDR2 SYDVKM. The CDR3 spans 13 residues. V was shortened by 7 bases and J by 3 bases, with 13 bases between the two germline ends. The CDR3 region has the DNA TGTGCCAGCAAGGGGGACGGGAACTACGAGCAGTACTTC. It encodes CASKGDGNYEQYF. Full variable domain (remainder filled in from reference TRBV28 and TRBJ2-7): DVKVTQSSRYLVKRTGEKVFLECVQDMDHENMFWYRQDPGLGLRLIYFSYDVKMKEKGDIPEGYSVSREKKERFSLILESASTNQTSMYLCASKGDGNYEQYFGPGTRLTVT.

The chain carries TRBV7-2 and TRBJ2-7, with 8 bases that match TRBD1. Trimming removed 5 bases from V and 0 bases from J; junction bases left unmatched: 9. This CDR3 spans 16 amino acids. Germline V lookup: CDR1 SGHTA, CDR2 FQGNSA. Written as DNA, the CDR3 is TGTGCCAGCAGCGCTCGGACAGGGAAAAGCTCCTACGAGCAGTACTTC. This encodes CASSARTGKSSYEQYF.

This chain links TRBV29-1 with TRBJ2-7; 8 bases map to TRBD1. The CDR3 totals 15 residues. Germline V gene data show CDR1 as SQVTM and CDR2 as ANQGSEA. The CDR3 sequence is CSVIRQGSALYEQYF. CDR3 bases: TGCAGTGTGATCCGACAGGGGTCCGCACTCTACGAGCAGTACTTC.

V usage is TRBV5-1 and J usage is TRBJ2-7; 15 positions match TRBD2. Germline V CDR1 and CDR2: SGHRS, YFSETQ. Trimming took 7 bases from V and 7 from J; bases not matched to a gene: 15. The CDR3 contains 17 residues. CDR3 sequence reads: CASPLRGLAGGPGEQYF. The CDR3 bases are TGCGCCAGCCCCCTCCGAGGACTAGCGGGAGGGCCTGGAGAGCAGTACTTC. The entire variable domain, with the rest obtained from reference TRBV5-1 and TRBJ2-7, is as follows: KAGVTQTPRYLIKTRGQQVTLSCSPISGHRSVSWYQQTPGQGLQFLFEYFSETQRNKGNFPGRFSGRQFSNSRSEMNVSTLELGDSALYLCASPLRGLAGGPGEQYFGPGTRLTVT.